The present TCR beta chain was sequenced within a study of T-cell reconstitution after alpha-beta-depleted transplantation in children. Unique molecular identifiers were incorporated during preparation of the TCRbeta library. Via MiXCR, TCRdb re-called the PCR reads, giving one row per CDR3 protein. This sample has about 600,000 distinct CDR3 sequences, with 20% to 25% found just once. Details on this clonotype: Sequence at one end of the junction differs from germline and may be a read error.

The CDR3 sequence is 14 residues long. The V gene's germline CDR1 is DFQATT and CDR2 SNEGSKA (reference sequence). The sequence was collected from a boy younger than two who had a stem cell transplant for acute myeloid leukemia, so the T cells may come from the graft donor. This chain connects TRBV20-1 to TRBJ1-4; 7 bases map to TRBD1. The input for sequencing was PBMCs, mostly from graft donor cells, taken 360 days after TCRalphabeta/CD19-depleted stem cell transplant. The CDR3 DNA reads as TGCAGTGCCAGAGGGGCAGGGGGAAATGAAAAACTGTTTTTT. This gives the protein CSARGAGGNEKLFF.